This entry concerns a single T cell receptor beta chain. Data came from immunoSEQ multiplex PCR; TCRdb stores just in-frame clones and leaves some out. This table has tens of thousands of clones, about four fifths appearing once. The sample is drawn from a study of blood T cell repertoires in COVID-19. Study context: From T cells, B-cell-depleted T cells, or PBMCs came the material, which was cDNA or gDNA.

V lost 4 bases, J lost 3 bases, and 10 bases lay in between. Germline loops: CDR1 SGHNT, CDR2 YENEEA. The CDR3 consists of 13 residues. The sequencing input was peripheral blood. This TCR came from a human donor in a cohort sampled during active COVID-19. The V call is TRBV11-3, the J call TRBJ2-7, with D perhaps matching TRBD2 (5 bases). For the CDR3, the DNA is TGTGCCAGCAGCTCGCGGGTCGACTACGAGCAGTACTTC. This encodes CASSSRVDYEQYF.